A selection of T cell receptor beta chains follows, all from one sample in a study of blood T cells in healthy people across ages. In TCRdb, the 5' RACE reads were re-called with MiXCR into one record per CDR3 protein. The sample has more than 800,000 distinct CDR3 sequences, more than 25% seen once. Sequencing was done on a sample of blood. The receptors were gathered from a woman aged 80 or over in good health. Both conserved end residues are part of each CDR3. The D gene is left open where the match is weak. Clone size, where shown, is once, few, many, or a class for clones that have expanded.

j_gene: TRBJ1-1; abundance: -; v_gene: TRBV27; d_gene: -; CDR3aa: CASSSGLGTLDRVTEAFF; CDR3nt: TGTGCCAGCAGCTCTGGACTCGGGACTCTGGACCGAGTCACTGAAGCTTTCTTT
j_gene: TRBJ2-7; abundance: many; v_gene: TRBV12-3/TRBV12-4; d_gene: -; CDR3aa: CASSSEQGLNYEQYF; CDR3nt: TGTGCCAGCAGTTCTGAACAGGGATTGAACTACGAGCAGTACTTC
j_gene: TRBJ1-1; abundance: -; v_gene: TRBV20-1; d_gene: TRBD1; CDR3aa: CSAANLDRGDTGAFF; CDR3nt: TGCAGTGCAGCCAACCTGGACAGGGGGGACACTGGAGCTTTCTTT
j_gene: TRBJ2-5; abundance: many; v_gene: TRBV20-1; d_gene: TRBD1; CDR3aa: CSAMNRGFEETQYF; CDR3nt: TGCAGTGCTATGAACAGGGGCTTCGAAGAGACCCAGTACTTC
j_gene: TRBJ2-7; abundance: few; v_gene: TRBV29-1; d_gene: -; CDR3aa: CSVPSQGGYEQYF; CDR3nt: TGCAGCGTTCCCTCACAGGGTGGCTACGAGCAGTACTTC
j_gene: TRBJ1-2; abundance: many; v_gene: TRBV6-1; d_gene: -; CDR3aa: CASSEDQSGIYNYGYTF; CDR3nt: TGTGCCAGCAGTGAAGATCAGTCGGGAATATATAACTATGGCTACACCTTC
j_gene: TRBJ1-5; abundance: many; v_gene: TRBV20-1; d_gene: -; CDR3aa: CSGGGASNQPQHF; CDR3nt: TGCAGTGGGGGGGGCGCAAGCAATCAGCCCCAGCATTTT
j_gene: TRBJ2-3; abundance: many; v_gene: TRBV18; d_gene: -; CDR3aa: CASSRLGLGSGYTQYF; CDR3nt: TGTGCCAGCTCACGCCTTGGACTCGGGTCCGGGTATACGCAGTATTTT
j_gene: TRBJ2-3; abundance: few; v_gene: TRBV12-3/TRBV12-4; d_gene: TRBD2; CDR3aa: CASTLGGAADTQYF; CDR3nt: TGTGCCAGCACCCTGGGAGGGGCAGCAGATACGCAGTATTTT
j_gene: TRBJ1-3; abundance: -; v_gene: TRBV7-6; d_gene: -; CDR3aa: CASSLLGTGNTIYF; CDR3nt: TGTGCCAGCAGCTTACTGGGGACCGGAAACACCATATATTTT
j_gene: TRBJ2-1; abundance: -; v_gene: TRBV10-3; d_gene: TRBD2; CDR3aa: CAISETSGSEQFF; CDR3nt: TGTGCCATCAGTGAGACTAGCGGGAGTGAGCAGTTCTTC
j_gene: TRBJ2-2; abundance: few; v_gene: TRBV30; d_gene: -; CDR3aa: CAWRAHRDTGELFF; CDR3nt: TGTGCCTGGAGAGCCCACAGGGACACCGGGGAGCTGTTTTTT
j_gene: TRBJ2-7; abundance: -; v_gene: TRBV10-1; d_gene: -; CDR3aa: CASSNKDRAYEQYF; CDR3nt: TGCGCCAGCAGTAACAAGGACAGAGCCTACGAGCAGTACTTC
j_gene: TRBJ1-1; abundance: -; v_gene: TRBV12-3/TRBV12-4; d_gene: TRBD1; CDR3aa: CASADRGGNTEAFF; CDR3nt: TGTGCCAGTGCGGACAGGGGGGGGAACACTGAAGCTTTCTTT
j_gene: TRBJ2-3; abundance: -; v_gene: TRBV18; d_gene: -; CDR3aa: CASSPISGKGTDTQYF; CDR3nt: TGTGCCAGCTCACCAATATCAGGGAAGGGCACAGATACGCAGTATTTT
j_gene: TRBJ2-5; abundance: few; v_gene: TRBV6-2/TRBV6-3; d_gene: TRBD2; CDR3aa: CASSRGVFLHETQYF; CDR3nt: TGTGCCAGCAGTCGGGGGGTTTTCCTACACGAGACCCAGTACTTC
j_gene: TRBJ2-1; abundance: -; v_gene: TRBV7-2; d_gene: -; CDR3aa: CASSVSESSYNEQFF; CDR3nt: TGTGCCAGCAGCGTTTCTGAGAGCTCCTACAATGAGCAGTTCTTC
j_gene: TRBJ2-3; abundance: many; v_gene: TRBV10-3; d_gene: -; CDR3aa: CAISELSTDTQYF; CDR3nt: TGTGCCATCAGTGAACTATCCACAGATACGCAGTATTTT
j_gene: TRBJ1-1; abundance: many; v_gene: TRBV12-3/TRBV12-4; d_gene: -; CDR3aa: CASSPRANTEAFF; CDR3nt: TGTGCCAGCAGCCCCCGGGCGAACACTGAAGCTTTCTTT
j_gene: TRBJ1-4; abundance: many; v_gene: TRBV6-1; d_gene: TRBD1; CDR3aa: CASRTGVSNEKLFF; CDR3nt: TGTGCCAGCAGGACAGGGGTGTCTAATGAAAAACTGTTTTTT
j_gene: TRBJ1-1; abundance: few; v_gene: TRBV3-1; d_gene: -; CDR3aa: CASSQDGLLGYAFF; CDR3nt: TGTGCCAGCAGCCAAGATGGGCTTCTTGGTTACGCTTTCTTT
j_gene: TRBJ2-3; abundance: few; v_gene: TRBV4-3; d_gene: -; CDR3aa: CASSQERDSDTQYF; CDR3nt: TGCGCCAGCAGCCAAGAAAGAGACTCGGATACGCAGTATTTT
j_gene: TRBJ1-1; abundance: many; v_gene: TRBV9; d_gene: -; CDR3aa: CASGAVRDTEAFF; CDR3nt: TGTGCCAGCGGCGCCGTCAGGGACACTGAAGCTTTCTTT
j_gene: TRBJ2-2; abundance: few; v_gene: TRBV12-3/TRBV12-4; d_gene: TRBD1; CDR3aa: CASKPGQGASGELFF; CDR3nt: TGTGCCAGCAAGCCGGGACAGGGGGCCTCCGGGGAGCTGTTTTTT
j_gene: TRBJ2-3; abundance: -; v_gene: TRBV20-1; d_gene: TRBD1; CDR3aa: CSAYSGTGSGDTQFF; CDR3nt: TGCAGTGCATACTCCGGGACAGGGTCGGGAGATACGCAGTTTTTT
j_gene: TRBJ1-1; abundance: few; v_gene: TRBV6-5; d_gene: TRBD1; CDR3aa: CASRSTGTGTREAFF; CDR3nt: TGTGCCAGCAGGTCAACCGGGACAGGGACCCGTGAAGCTTTCTTT
j_gene: TRBJ1-1; abundance: -; v_gene: TRBV7-9; d_gene: -; CDR3aa: CAGSRTTPNTEAFF; CDR3nt: TGTGCCGGCAGCCGCACGACACCGAACACTGAAGCTTTCTTT
j_gene: TRBJ2-1; abundance: -; v_gene: TRBV20-1; d_gene: -; CDR3aa: CSARGLSWEQFF; CDR3nt: TGCAGTGCTAGAGGTCTTAGTTGGGAGCAGTTCTTC
j_gene: TRBJ2-1; abundance: many; v_gene: TRBV28; d_gene: TRBD2; CDR3aa: CASSPPGGTNEQFF; CDR3nt: TGTGCCAGCAGTCCCCCCGGGGGGACGAATGAGCAGTTCTTC
j_gene: TRBJ1-6; abundance: many; v_gene: TRBV12-3/TRBV12-4; d_gene: TRBD1; CDR3aa: CASSDRTGISSPLHF; CDR3nt: TGTGCCAGCAGCGATAGGACAGGGATCAGTTCACCCCTCCACTTT
j_gene: TRBJ2-2; abundance: few; v_gene: TRBV5-1; d_gene: TRBD2; CDR3aa: CASSLETSGGAPELFF; CDR3nt: TGCGCCAGCAGCTTGGAAACTAGCGGGGGGGCCCCGGAGCTGTTTTTT
j_gene: TRBJ1-5; abundance: -; v_gene: TRBV20-1; d_gene: TRBD1; CDR3aa: CSATQGLRSQPQHF; CDR3nt: TGCAGTGCTACACAGGGGTTGCGCAGTCAGCCCCAGCATTTT
j_gene: TRBJ1-5; abundance: -; v_gene: TRBV19; d_gene: TRBD1; CDR3aa: CASSRQGAGARSNQPQHF; CDR3nt: TGTGCCAGTAGTAGACAGGGGGCCGGGGCGCGAAGCAATCAGCCCCAGCATTTT
j_gene: TRBJ1-4; abundance: few; v_gene: TRBV20-1; d_gene: -; CDR3aa: CSARAWRDTNEKLFF; CDR3nt: TGCAGTGCTAGGGCTTGGAGGGACACTAATGAAAAACTGTTTTTT
j_gene: TRBJ1-1; abundance: -; v_gene: TRBV20-1; d_gene: -; CDR3aa: CSATRQVTTEAFF; CDR3nt: TGCAGTGCTACCCGACAGGTGACCACTGAAGCTTTCTTT
j_gene: TRBJ1-2; abundance: once; v_gene: TRBV16; d_gene: -; CDR3aa: CASSRNREADYGYTF; CDR3nt: TGTGCCAGCAGCCGTAACAGGGAAGCTGACTATGGTTACACCTTC
j_gene: TRBJ2-2; abundance: few; v_gene: TRBV29-1; d_gene: TRBD2; CDR3aa: CSVGLAANTGELFF; CDR3nt: TGCAGCGTTGGACTAGCGGCGAACACCGGGGAGCTGTTTTTT
j_gene: TRBJ2-7; abundance: -; v_gene: TRBV29-1; d_gene: TRBD1; CDR3aa: CSGGQGGEQYF; CDR3nt: TGCAGCGGGGGACAGGGGGGCGAGCAGTACTTC
j_gene: TRBJ1-2; abundance: many; v_gene: TRBV5-1; d_gene: -; CDR3aa: CASKRRGGSYGYTF; CDR3nt: TGCGCCAGCAAAAGGAGGGGGGGCTCCTATGGCTACACCTTC
j_gene: TRBJ2-3; abundance: -; v_gene: TRBV15; d_gene: TRBD2; CDR3aa: CATSGPSSGSTDTQYF; CDR3nt: TGTGCCACCAGCGGACCATCTAGCGGGAGCACAGATACGCAGTATTTT
j_gene: TRBJ2-1; abundance: many; v_gene: TRBV11-2; d_gene: TRBD2; CDR3aa: CASSLTRGTRIYNEQFF; CDR3nt: TGTGCCAGCAGCTTAACGAGGGGGACTAGAATCTACAATGAGCAGTTCTTC
j_gene: TRBJ2-2; abundance: few; v_gene: TRBV7-2; d_gene: -; CDR3aa: CASSLQGYTGELFF; CDR3nt: TGTGCCAGCAGCTTACAGGGGTACACCGGGGAGCTGTTTTTT
j_gene: TRBJ1-2; abundance: few; v_gene: TRBV5-5; d_gene: -; CDR3aa: CASSPSPIYGYTF; CDR3nt: TGTGCCAGCAGCCCCAGCCCGATCTATGGCTACACCTTC
j_gene: TRBJ1-5; abundance: many; v_gene: TRBV12-3/TRBV12-4; d_gene: -; CDR3aa: CASRSGLAGNQPQHF; CDR3nt: TGTGCCAGCAGGTCGGGCCTAGCGGGCAATCAGCCCCAGCATTTT
j_gene: TRBJ1-6; abundance: -; v_gene: TRBV12-3/TRBV12-4; d_gene: -; CDR3aa: CASSFIGSRFFNSPLHF; CDR3nt: TGTGCCAGCAGTTTTATAGGGTCCCGATTCTTTAATTCACCCCTCCACTTT
j_gene: TRBJ1-2; abundance: many; v_gene: TRBV18; d_gene: TRBD1; CDR3aa: CASSPDDRGNYGYTF; CDR3nt: TGTGCCAGCTCACCCGACGACAGGGGAAACTATGGCTACACCTTC
j_gene: TRBJ1-1; abundance: many; v_gene: TRBV12-3/TRBV12-4; d_gene: TRBD1; CDR3aa: CASSPLDRDTEAFF; CDR3nt: TGTGCCAGCAGTCCTTTGGACAGGGACACTGAAGCTTTCTTT
j_gene: TRBJ2-3; abundance: many; v_gene: TRBV9; d_gene: TRBD2; CDR3aa: CASSAGLGTDTQYF; CDR3nt: TGTGCCAGCAGCGCCGGACTAGGTACAGATACGCAGTATTTT
j_gene: TRBJ2-3; abundance: many; v_gene: TRBV5-4; d_gene: -; CDR3aa: CASSSERRTDTQYF; CDR3nt: TGTGCCAGCAGCTCGGAGCGGCGCACAGATACGCAGTATTTT
j_gene: TRBJ2-5; abundance: few; v_gene: TRBV6-4; d_gene: TRBD1; CDR3aa: CAISSLGQGANKTQYF; CDR3nt: TGTGCCATCTCAAGCTTGGGACAGGGGGCGAATAAGACCCAGTACTTC
j_gene: TRBJ1-2; abundance: -; v_gene: TRBV7-9; d_gene: -; CDR3aa: CASSLKAGDNYGYTF; CDR3nt: TGTGCCAGCAGCTTAAAGGCAGGCGATAACTATGGCTACACCTTC
j_gene: TRBJ2-3; abundance: many; v_gene: TRBV29-1; d_gene: -; CDR3aa: CSAHRDADTQYF; CDR3nt: TGCAGCGCGCACAGGGACGCAGATACGCAGTATTTT
j_gene: TRBJ1-5; abundance: once; v_gene: TRBV5-6; d_gene: TRBD1; CDR3aa: CACSSRYRTGAQPQHF; CDR3nt: TGTGCCTGCAGCTCTCGATACCGGACAGGGGCTCAGCCCCAGCATTTT
j_gene: TRBJ2-7; abundance: few; v_gene: TRBV5-1; d_gene: -; CDR3aa: CASSSSGASYEQYF; CDR3nt: TGCGCCAGCAGCTCATCGGGGGCCTCCTACGAGCAGTACTTC
j_gene: TRBJ2-5; abundance: many; v_gene: TRBV7-2; d_gene: TRBD2; CDR3aa: CASRRSGVDQETQYF; CDR3nt: TGTGCCAGCAGACGTAGCGGGGTCGACCAAGAGACCCAGTACTTC
j_gene: TRBJ2-2; abundance: -; v_gene: TRBV5-1; d_gene: -; CDR3aa: CASSLEGSSTGELFF; CDR3nt: TGCGCCAGCAGCTTGGAAGGGTCGAGCACCGGGGAGCTGTTTTTT